This T cell receptor (beta chain) was observed in a study of T-cell reconstitution after alpha-beta-depleted transplantation in children. Regarding the study as a whole: Several hundred expanded graft clones reportedly gave rise to the alpha-beta T cells present about two months after transplant.

Points on this clonotype: Antigen unknown.

Unique molecular identifiers were incorporated into the prepared TCRbeta library. TCRdb used MiXCR to reprocess the PCR reads, holding one entry per CDR3 protein. The table lists 550,000 to 600,000 distinct CDR3 sequences, roughly 23% of them singletons. The germline V and J ends were trimmed by 5 bases and 8 bases, with 13 bases remaining between them. CDR3 size: 13 residues. Germline V gene data show CDR1 as SGHTA and CDR2 as FQGNSA. V is TRBV7-2 and J is TRBJ2-1, with a weak D call TRBD1 (6 bases). This clonotype originated in a boy in the first two years of life who had a stem cell transplant for acute myeloid leukemia, so the T cells may come from the graft donor. The sample here was PBMCs, mostly from graft donor cells, taken 360 days after TCRalphabeta/CD19-depleted stem cell transplant. In DNA form, the CDR3 reads TGTGCCAGCAGCCCGGGTTGGGGGCATGAGCAGTTCTTC. This sequence encodes CASSPGWGHEQFF.